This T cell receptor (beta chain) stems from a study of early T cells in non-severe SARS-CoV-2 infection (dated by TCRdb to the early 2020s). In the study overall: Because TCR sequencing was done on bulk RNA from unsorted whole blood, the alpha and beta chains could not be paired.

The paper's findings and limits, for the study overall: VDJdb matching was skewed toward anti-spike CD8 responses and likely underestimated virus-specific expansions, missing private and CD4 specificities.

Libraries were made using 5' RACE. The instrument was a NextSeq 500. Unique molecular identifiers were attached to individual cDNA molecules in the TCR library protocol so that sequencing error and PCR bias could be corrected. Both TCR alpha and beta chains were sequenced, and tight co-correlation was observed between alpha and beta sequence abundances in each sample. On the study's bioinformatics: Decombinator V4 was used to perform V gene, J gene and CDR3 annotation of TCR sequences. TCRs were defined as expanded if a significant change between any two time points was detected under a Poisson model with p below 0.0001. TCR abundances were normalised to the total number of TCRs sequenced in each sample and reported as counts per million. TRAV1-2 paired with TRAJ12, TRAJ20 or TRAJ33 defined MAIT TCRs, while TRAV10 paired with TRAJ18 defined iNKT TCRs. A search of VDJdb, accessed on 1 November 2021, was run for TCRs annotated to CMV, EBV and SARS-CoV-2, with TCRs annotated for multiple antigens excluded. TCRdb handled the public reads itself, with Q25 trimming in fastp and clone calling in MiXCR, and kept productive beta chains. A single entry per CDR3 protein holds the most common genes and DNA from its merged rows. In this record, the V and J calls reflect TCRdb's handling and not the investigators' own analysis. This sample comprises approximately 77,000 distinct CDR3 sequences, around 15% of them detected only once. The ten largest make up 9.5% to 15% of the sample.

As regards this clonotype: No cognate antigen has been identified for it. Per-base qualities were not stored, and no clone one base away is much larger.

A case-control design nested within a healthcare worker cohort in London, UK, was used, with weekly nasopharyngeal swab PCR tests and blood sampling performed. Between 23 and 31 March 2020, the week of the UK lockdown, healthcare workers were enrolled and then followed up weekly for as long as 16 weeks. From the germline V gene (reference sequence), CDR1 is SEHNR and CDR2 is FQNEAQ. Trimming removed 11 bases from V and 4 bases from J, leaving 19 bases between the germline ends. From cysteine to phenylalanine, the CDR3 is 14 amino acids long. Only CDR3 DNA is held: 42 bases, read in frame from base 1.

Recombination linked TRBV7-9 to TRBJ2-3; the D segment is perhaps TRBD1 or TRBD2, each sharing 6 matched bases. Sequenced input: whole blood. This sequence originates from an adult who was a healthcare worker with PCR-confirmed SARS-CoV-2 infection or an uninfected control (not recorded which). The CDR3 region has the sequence CADEGQGRPDTQYF. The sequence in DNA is TGTGCCGACGAAGGGCAGGGGAGGCCAGATACGCAGTATTTT.